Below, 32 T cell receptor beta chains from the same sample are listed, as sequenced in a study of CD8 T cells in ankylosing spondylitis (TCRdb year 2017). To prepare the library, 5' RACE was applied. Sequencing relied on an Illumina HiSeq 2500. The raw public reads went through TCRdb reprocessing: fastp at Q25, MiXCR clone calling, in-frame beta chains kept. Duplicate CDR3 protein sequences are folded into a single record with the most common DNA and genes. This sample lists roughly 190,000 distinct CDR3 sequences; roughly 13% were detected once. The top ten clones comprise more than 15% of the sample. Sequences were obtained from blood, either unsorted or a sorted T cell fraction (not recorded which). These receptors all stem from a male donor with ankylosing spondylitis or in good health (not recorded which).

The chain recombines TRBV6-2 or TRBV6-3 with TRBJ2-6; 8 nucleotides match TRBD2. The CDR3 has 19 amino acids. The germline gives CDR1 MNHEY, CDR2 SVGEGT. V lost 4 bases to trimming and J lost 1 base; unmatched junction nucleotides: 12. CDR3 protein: CASSWMTGTRPSGANVLTF. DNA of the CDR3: TGTGCCAGCAGTTGGATGACCGGGACTAGACCTTCTGGGGCCAACGTCCTGACTTTC.

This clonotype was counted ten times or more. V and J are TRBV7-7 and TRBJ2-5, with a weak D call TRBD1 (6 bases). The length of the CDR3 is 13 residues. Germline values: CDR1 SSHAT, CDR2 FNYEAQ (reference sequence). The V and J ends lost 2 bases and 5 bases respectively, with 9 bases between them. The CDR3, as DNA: TGTGCCAGCAGCTTATCCAGGGGTGAGACCCAGTACTTC. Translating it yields CASSLSRGETQYF.

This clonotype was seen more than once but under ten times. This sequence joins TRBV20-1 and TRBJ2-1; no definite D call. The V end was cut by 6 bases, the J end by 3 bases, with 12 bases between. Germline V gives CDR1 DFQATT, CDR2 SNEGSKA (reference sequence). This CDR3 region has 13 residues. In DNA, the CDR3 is TGCAGTGCCCCGTTGCAGAGCTACAATGAGCAGTTCTTC. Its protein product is CSAPLQSYNEQFF.

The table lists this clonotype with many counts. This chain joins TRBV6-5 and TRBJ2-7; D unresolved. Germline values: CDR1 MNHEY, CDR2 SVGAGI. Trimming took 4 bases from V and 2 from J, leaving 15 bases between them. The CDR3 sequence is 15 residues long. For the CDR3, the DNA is TGTGCCAGCAGTTCCTCGGCAGCCCTTACCTACGAGCAGTACTTC. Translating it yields CASSSSAALTYEQYF.

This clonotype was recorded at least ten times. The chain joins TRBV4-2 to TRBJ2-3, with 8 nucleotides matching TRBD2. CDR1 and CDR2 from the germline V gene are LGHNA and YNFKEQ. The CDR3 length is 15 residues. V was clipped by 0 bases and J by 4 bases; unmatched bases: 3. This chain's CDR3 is CASSQDRGGADTQYF. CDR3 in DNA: TGTGCCAGCAGCCAAGATCGGGGGGGCGCAGATACGCAGTATTTT.

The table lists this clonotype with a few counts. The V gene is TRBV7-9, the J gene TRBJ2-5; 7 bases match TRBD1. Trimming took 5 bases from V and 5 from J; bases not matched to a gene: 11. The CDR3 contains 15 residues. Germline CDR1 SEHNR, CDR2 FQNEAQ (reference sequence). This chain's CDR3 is CASSLGQDREETQYF. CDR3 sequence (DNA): TGTGCCAGCAGCCTTGGACAGGACCGCGAGGAGACCCAGTACTTC.

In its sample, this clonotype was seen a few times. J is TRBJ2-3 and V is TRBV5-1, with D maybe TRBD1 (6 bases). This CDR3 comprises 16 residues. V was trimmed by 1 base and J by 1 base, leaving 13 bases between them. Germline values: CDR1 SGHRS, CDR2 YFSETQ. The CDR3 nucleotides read TGCGCCAGCAGCTTGTCAGGGGCACACCGCACAGATACGCAGTATTTT. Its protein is CASSLSGAHRTDTQYF. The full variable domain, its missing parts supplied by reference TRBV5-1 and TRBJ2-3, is KAGVTQTPRYLIKTRGQQVTLSCSPISGHRSVSWYQQTPGQGLQFLFEYFSETQRNKGNFPGRFSGRQFSNSRSEMNVSTLELGDSALYLCASSLSGAHRTDTQYFGPGTRLTVL.

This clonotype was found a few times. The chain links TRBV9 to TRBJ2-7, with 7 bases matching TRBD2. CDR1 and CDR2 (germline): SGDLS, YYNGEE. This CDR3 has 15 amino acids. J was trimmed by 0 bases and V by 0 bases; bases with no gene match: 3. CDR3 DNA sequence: TGTGCCAGCAGCGTAGGGGGGACTAACTCCTACGAGCAGTACTTC. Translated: CASSVGGTNSYEQYF.

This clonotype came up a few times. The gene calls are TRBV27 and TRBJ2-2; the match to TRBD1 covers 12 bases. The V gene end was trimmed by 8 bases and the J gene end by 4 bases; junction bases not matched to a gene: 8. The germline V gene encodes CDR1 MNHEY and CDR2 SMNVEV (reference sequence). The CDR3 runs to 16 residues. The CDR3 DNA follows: TGTGCCAGCGGGGGGACAGGGGGCGGCTTCACCGGGGAGCTGTTTTTT. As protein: CASGGTGGGFTGELFF.

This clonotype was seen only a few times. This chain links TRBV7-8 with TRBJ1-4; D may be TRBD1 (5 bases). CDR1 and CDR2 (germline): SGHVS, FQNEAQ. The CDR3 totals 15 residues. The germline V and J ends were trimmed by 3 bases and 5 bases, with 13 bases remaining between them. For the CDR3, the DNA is TGTGCCAGCAGCTTGTGGGGGAGGGGAAATGAAAAACTGTTTTTT. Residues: CASSLWGRGNEKLFF.

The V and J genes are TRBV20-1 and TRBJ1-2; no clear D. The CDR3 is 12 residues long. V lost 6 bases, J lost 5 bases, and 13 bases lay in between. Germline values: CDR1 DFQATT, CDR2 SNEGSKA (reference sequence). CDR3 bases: TGCAGTGCGGATACCACGGGTTATGGCTACACCTTC. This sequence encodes CSADTTGYGYTF.

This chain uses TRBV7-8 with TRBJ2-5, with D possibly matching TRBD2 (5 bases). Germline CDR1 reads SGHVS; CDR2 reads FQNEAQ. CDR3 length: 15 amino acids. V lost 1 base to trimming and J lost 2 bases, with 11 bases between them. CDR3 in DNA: TGTGCCAGCAGCTTAGTCCGGACTGTTCAAGAGACCCAGTACTTC. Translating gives CASSLVRTVQETQYF.

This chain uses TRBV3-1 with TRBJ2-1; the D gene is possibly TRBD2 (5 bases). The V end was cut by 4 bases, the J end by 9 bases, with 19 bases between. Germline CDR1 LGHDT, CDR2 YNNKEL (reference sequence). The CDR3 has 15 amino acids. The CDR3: CASSLEPGVSGEQFF. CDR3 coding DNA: TGTGCCAGCAGCCTCGAACCCGGGGTGTCCGGTGAGCAGTTCTTC.

The CDR3 is CASGNTRDTEAFF. The CDR3 bases are TGCGCCAGCGGGAATACCAGGGACACTGAAGCTTTCTTT. This chain uses TRBV4-1 with TRBJ1-1; tentative D call: TRBD1 (5 bases). Germline V gene lookup returns CDR1 MGHRA and CDR2 YSYEKL. V lost 8 bases and J 3 bases, leaving 13 bases between the germline ends. The CDR3 runs 13 residues.

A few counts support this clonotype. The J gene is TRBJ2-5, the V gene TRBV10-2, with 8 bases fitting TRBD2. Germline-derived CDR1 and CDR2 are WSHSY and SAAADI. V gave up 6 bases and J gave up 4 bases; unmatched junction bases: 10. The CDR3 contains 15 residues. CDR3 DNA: TGCGCCAGCAGAGAGCAACGGGGGGGCCCAGAGACCCAGTACTTC. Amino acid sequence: CASREQRGGPETQYF.

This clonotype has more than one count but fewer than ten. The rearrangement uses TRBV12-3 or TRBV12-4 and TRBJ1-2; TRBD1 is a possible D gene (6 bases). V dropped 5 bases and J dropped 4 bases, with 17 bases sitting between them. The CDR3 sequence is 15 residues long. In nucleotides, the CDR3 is TGTGCCAGCAGTCCGGGACATCTCGGCCCCTATGGCTACACCTTC. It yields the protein CASSPGHLGPYGYTF.

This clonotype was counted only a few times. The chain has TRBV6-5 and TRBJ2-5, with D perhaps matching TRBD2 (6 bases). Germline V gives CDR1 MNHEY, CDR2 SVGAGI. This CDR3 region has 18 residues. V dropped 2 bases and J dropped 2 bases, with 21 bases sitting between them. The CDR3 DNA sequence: TGTGCCAGCAGTTACCTCTCGTCTTTTGGCGGGGCGCAAGAGACCCAGTACTTC. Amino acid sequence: CASSYLSSFGGAQETQYF.

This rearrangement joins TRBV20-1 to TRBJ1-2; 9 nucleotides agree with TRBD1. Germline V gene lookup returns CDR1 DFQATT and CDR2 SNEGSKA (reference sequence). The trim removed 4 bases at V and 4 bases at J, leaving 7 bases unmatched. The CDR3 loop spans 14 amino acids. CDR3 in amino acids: CSAMDRGRGYGYTF. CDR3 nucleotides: TGCAGTGCTATGGACAGGGGACGGGGCTATGGCTACACCTTC.

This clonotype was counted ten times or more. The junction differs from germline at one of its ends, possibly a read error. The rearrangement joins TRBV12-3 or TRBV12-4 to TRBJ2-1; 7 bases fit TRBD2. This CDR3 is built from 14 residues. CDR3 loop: CASSLAGSYNEQFF. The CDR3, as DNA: TGTGCCAGCAGCTTAGCGGGCTCCTACAATGAGCAGTTCTTC.

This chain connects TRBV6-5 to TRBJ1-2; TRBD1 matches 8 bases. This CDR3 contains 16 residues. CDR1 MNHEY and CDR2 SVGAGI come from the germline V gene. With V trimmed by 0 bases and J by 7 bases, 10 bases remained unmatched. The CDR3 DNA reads TGTGCCAGCAGTTACTCTAGTGGACAGGGAGTGTTTGGCTACACCTTC. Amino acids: CASSYSSGQGVFGYTF.

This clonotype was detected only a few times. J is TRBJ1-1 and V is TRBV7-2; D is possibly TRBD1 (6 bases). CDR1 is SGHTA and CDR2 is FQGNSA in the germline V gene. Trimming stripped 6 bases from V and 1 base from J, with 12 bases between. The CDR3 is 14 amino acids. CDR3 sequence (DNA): TGTGCCAGCAGACCGGACAGTAGGAACACTGAAGCTTTCTTT. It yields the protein CASRPDSRNTEAFF.

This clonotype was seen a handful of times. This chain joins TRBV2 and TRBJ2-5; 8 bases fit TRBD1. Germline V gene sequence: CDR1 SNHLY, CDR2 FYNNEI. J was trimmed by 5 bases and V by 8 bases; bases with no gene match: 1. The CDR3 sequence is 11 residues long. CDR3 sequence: CASDRGETQYF. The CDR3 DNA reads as TGTGCCAGCGACAGGGGCGAGACCCAGTACTTC. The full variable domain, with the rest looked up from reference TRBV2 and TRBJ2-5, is EPEVTQTPSHQVTQMGQEVILRCVPISNHLYFYWYRQILGQKVEFLVSFYNNEISEKSEIFDDQFSVERPDGSNFTLKIRSTKLEDSAMYFCASDRGETQYFGPGTRLLVL.

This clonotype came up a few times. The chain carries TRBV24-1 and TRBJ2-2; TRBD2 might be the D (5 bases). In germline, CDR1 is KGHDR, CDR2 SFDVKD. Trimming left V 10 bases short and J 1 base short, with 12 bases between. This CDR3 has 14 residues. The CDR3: CATESGKNTGELFF. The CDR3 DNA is TGTGCCACAGAATCGGGAAAGAACACCGGGGAGCTGTTTTTT.

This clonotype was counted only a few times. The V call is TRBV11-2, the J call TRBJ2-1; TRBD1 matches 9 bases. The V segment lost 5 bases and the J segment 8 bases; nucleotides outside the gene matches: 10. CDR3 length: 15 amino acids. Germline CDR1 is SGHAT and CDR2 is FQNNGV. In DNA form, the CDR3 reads TGTGCCAGCAGCCCTCCGGGACAGGGTGGGTATGAGCAGTTCTTC. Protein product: CASSPPGQGGYEQFF.

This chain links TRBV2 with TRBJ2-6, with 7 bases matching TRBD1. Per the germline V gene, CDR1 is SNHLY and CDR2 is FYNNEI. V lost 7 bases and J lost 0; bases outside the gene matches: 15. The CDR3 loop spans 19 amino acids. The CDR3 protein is CASNVPIGGPLSGANVLTF. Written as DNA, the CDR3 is TGTGCCAGCAACGTCCCCATAGGGGGCCCTCTCTCTGGGGCCAACGTCCTGACTTTC. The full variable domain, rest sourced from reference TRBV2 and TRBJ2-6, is EPEVTQTPSHQVTQMGQEVILRCVPISNHLYFYWYRQILGQKVEFLVSFYNNEISEKSEIFDDQFSVERPDGSNFTLKIRSTKLEDSAMYFCASNVPIGGPLSGANVLTFGAGSRLTVL.

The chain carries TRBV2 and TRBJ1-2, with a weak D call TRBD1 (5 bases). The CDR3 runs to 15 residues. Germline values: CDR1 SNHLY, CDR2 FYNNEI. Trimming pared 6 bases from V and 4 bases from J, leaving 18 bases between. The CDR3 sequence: CASRGDFNPGYGYTF. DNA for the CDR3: TGTGCCAGCAGAGGGGACTTCAACCCAGGCTATGGCTACACCTTC.

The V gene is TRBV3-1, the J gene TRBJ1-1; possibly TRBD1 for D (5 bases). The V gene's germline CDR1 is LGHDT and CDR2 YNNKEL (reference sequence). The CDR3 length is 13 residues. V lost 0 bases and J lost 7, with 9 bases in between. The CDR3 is CASSQEGRFEAFF. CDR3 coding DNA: TGTGCCAGCAGCCAAGAGGGACGTTTTGAAGCTTTCTTT.

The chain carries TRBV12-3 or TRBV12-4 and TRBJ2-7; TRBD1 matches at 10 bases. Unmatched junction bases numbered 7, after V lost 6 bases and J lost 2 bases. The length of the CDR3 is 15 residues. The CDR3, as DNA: TGTGCCAGCAGGCCCGGGACAGGGGATCCCTACGAGCAGTACTTC. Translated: CASRPGTGDPYEQYF.

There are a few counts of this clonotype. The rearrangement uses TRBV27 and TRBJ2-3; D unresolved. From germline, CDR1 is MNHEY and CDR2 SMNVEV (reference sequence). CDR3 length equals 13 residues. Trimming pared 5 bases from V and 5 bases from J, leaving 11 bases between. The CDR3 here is CASSVLRGDTQYF. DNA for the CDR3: TGTGCCAGCAGTGTACTGAGAGGAGATACGCAGTATTTT.

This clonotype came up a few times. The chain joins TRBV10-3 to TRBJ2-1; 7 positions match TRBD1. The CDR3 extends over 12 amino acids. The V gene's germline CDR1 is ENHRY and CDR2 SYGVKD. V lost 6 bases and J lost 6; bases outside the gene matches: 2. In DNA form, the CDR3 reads TGTGCCATCAGCAGGGACAGCAATGAGCAGTTCTTC. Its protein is CAISRDSNEQFF.

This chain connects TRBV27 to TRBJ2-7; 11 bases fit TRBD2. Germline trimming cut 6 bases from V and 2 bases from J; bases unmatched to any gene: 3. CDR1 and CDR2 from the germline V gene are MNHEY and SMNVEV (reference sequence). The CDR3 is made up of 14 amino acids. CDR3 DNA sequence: TGTGCCAGCAGGCCGGGACTAGCGGCCTACGAGCAGTACTTC. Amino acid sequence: CASRPGLAAYEQYF.

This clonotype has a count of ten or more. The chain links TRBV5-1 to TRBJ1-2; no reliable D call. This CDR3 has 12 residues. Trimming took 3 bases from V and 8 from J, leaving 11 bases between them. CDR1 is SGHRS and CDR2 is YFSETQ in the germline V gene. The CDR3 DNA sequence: TGCGCCAGCAGCTGTATAGGGTGCGGCTACACCTTC. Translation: CASSCIGCGYTF.